A selection of T cell receptor beta chains follows, all from one sample in a study of Tregs in tolerant kidney transplant recipients. Assay: immunoSEQ multiplex PCR; the TCRdb copy retains only in-frame clones and omits some. The sample has some 88,000 clones, about 92% seen once; the top ten hold around 4.5%. The sequenced material came from CD8+ T cells from blood. These receptors were obtained from a human donor in good health. CDR3s include the opening cysteine and the closing phenylalanine or tryptophan. Each record gives: J gene, V gene, clone size, D gene, CDR3 DNA, CDR3 protein. The D gene is left open where the match is weak. Size is omitted from some rows. Given values are once, few, many or a class for expanded clones.

j_call: TRBJ2-2; v_call: TRBV7-6; clone_size: -; d_call: TRBD2; cdr3_nt: TGTGCCAGCAGCTTACTAGCGGGAGGTTACACCGGGGAGCTGTTTTTT; cdr3_aa: CASSLLAGGYTGELFF
j_call: TRBJ2-1; v_call: TRBV5-6; clone_size: -; d_call: -; cdr3_nt: TGTGCCAGCACCGCAAGGAGCCCGAGGGGGGATGAGCAGTTCTTC; cdr3_aa: CASTARSPRGDEQFF
j_call: TRBJ1-5; v_call: TRBV4-1; clone_size: -; d_call: -; cdr3_nt: TGCGCCAGCAGCCAAGATTCAGGGATCACAGTCAATTATCAGCCCCAGCATTTT; cdr3_aa: CASSQDSGITVNYQPQHF
j_call: TRBJ2-1; v_call: TRBV12-5; clone_size: -; d_call: TRBD2; cdr3_nt: TGTGCTAGTGGTTTGGTAACGGCGGGGGGGTTTTACAATGAGCAGTTCTTC; cdr3_aa: CASGLVTAGGFYNEQFF
j_call: TRBJ2-3; v_call: TRBV5-6; clone_size: -; d_call: -; cdr3_nt: TGTGCCAGCAGCTTCATGGTGGTGGCGTACACAGATACGCAGTATTTT; cdr3_aa: CASSFMVVAYTDTQYF
j_call: TRBJ2-1; v_call: TRBV5-6; clone_size: -; d_call: -; cdr3_nt: TGTGCCAGCAGCTGGGAATCGTCCTACAATGAGCAGTTCTTC; cdr3_aa: CASSWESSYNEQFF
j_call: TRBJ2-3; v_call: TRBV10-1; clone_size: once; d_call: TRBD2; cdr3_nt: TGCGCCAGCAGGAGCGGGGTCACAGATACGCAGTATTTT; cdr3_aa: CASRSGVTDTQYF
j_call: TRBJ1-4; v_call: TRBV9; clone_size: -; d_call: -; cdr3_nt: TGTGCCAGCAGCCCAGAAGGGACACATTATGAAAAACTGTTTTTT; cdr3_aa: CASSPEGTHYEKLFF
j_call: TRBJ2-3; v_call: TRBV6-4; clone_size: few; d_call: -; cdr3_nt: TGTGCCAGCAGTGACTCTGGCGGCGGAAACACAGATACGCAGTATTTT; cdr3_aa: CASSDSGGGNTDTQYF
j_call: TRBJ2-5; v_call: TRBV11-3; clone_size: -; d_call: -; cdr3_nt: TGTGCCAGCAGCTTAGACTTGCAAGAGACCCAGTACTTC; cdr3_aa: CASSLDLQETQYF
j_call: TRBJ1-6; v_call: TRBV6-5; clone_size: -; d_call: -; cdr3_nt: TGTGCCAGCAGTTATGGGGCCGTAGCCTATAATTCACCCCTCCACTTT; cdr3_aa: CASSYGAVAYNSPLHF
j_call: TRBJ2-1; v_call: TRBV10-3; clone_size: -; d_call: -; cdr3_nt: TGTGCCATCAGTGAGCCGATCGAGGGCTACAATGAGCAGTTCTTC; cdr3_aa: CAISEPIEGYNEQFF
j_call: TRBJ1-1; v_call: TRBV19; clone_size: -; d_call: TRBD1; cdr3_nt: TGTGCCAGTAGTACGTGGACAGGGGACGGTGAAGCTTTCTTT; cdr3_aa: CASSTWTGDGEAFF
j_call: TRBJ1-5; v_call: TRBV27; clone_size: once; d_call: -; cdr3_nt: TGTGCCAGCAGTTTAAGTCAGGGGTGGCAGCCCCAGCATTTT; cdr3_aa: CASSLSQGWQPQHF
j_call: TRBJ2-2; v_call: TRBV6-1; clone_size: -; d_call: TRBD1; cdr3_nt: TGTGCCAGCAAGGGACAGGGAAATACCGGGGAGCTGTTTTTT; cdr3_aa: CASKGQGNTGELFF
j_call: TRBJ2-7; v_call: TRBV5-8; clone_size: -; d_call: -; cdr3_nt: TGTGCCAGCAGTTTGGGACACCGGGGGTACGAGCAGTACTTC; cdr3_aa: CASSLGHRGYEQYF
j_call: TRBJ1-1; v_call: TRBV19; clone_size: once; d_call: TRBD1; cdr3_nt: TGTGCCAGTAGTATAGAAGGGACAGTGAACACTGAAGCTTTCTTT; cdr3_aa: CASSIEGTVNTEAFF
j_call: TRBJ2-1; v_call: TRBV30; clone_size: -; d_call: TRBD2; cdr3_nt: TGTGCCTGGAGTGTAATTAGGACTAGCGGGGAAGCCTTTCTGGATGAGCAGTTCTTC; cdr3_aa: CAWSVIRTSGEAFLDEQFF
j_call: TRBJ2-5; v_call: TRBV11-2; clone_size: -; d_call: -; cdr3_nt: TGTGCCAGCAGCACCCAAGAGACCCAGTACTTC; cdr3_aa: CASSTQETQYF
j_call: TRBJ1-4; v_call: TRBV6-1; clone_size: -; d_call: -; cdr3_nt: TGTGCCAGCAGTGAAGGGAGGCAACGGGAAAAACTGTTTTTT; cdr3_aa: CASSEGRQREKLFF
j_call: TRBJ2-1; v_call: TRBV4-1; clone_size: -; d_call: -; cdr3_nt: TGCGCCAGCAGCCAAGACTCCAAAGGGGGGTTCTCCTACAATGAGCAGTTCTTC; cdr3_aa: CASSQDSKGGFSYNEQFF
j_call: TRBJ2-7; v_call: TRBV5-8; clone_size: -; d_call: -; cdr3_nt: TGTGCCAGTAAGGCAGACCATTACGAGCAGTACTTC; cdr3_aa: CASKADHYEQYF
j_call: TRBJ2-5; v_call: TRBV27; clone_size: -; d_call: -; cdr3_nt: TGTGCCAGCAGTAGTCGGAAGGGACAACAAGAGACCCAGTACTTC; cdr3_aa: CASSSRKGQQETQYF
j_call: TRBJ2-1; v_call: TRBV29-1; clone_size: once; d_call: TRBD1; cdr3_nt: TGCAGCGTGGGCCAGGGGGTTATCAATGAGCAGTTCTTC; cdr3_aa: CSVGQGVINEQFF
j_call: TRBJ1-1; v_call: TRBV5-5; clone_size: few; d_call: TRBD1; cdr3_nt: TGTGCCAGCAGCTTGACAGGGGGCATTGCTTTCTTT; cdr3_aa: CASSLTGGIAFF
j_call: TRBJ2-3; v_call: TRBV16; clone_size: -; d_call: -; cdr3_nt: TGTGCCAGCAGCCAATCGACCACCTCCTCCGAAACAGATACGCAGTATTTT; cdr3_aa: CASSQSTTSSETDTQYF
j_call: TRBJ2-1; v_call: TRBV7-6; clone_size: -; d_call: TRBD2; cdr3_nt: TGTGCCAGCAGCCCCAGCGGGGGGCGGAACAATGAGCAGTTCTTC; cdr3_aa: CASSPSGGRNNEQFF
j_call: TRBJ2-1; v_call: TRBV7-9; clone_size: -; d_call: TRBD1; cdr3_nt: TGTGCCAGCAGCTCCGCCGGGACAGAATACAATGAGCAGTTCTTC; cdr3_aa: CASSSAGTEYNEQFF
j_call: TRBJ2-4; v_call: TRBV4-3; clone_size: -; d_call: TRBD1; cdr3_nt: TGCGCCAGCAGCCAACCCGGGACAGATGTCATTCAGTACTTC; cdr3_aa: CASSQPGTDVIQYF
j_call: TRBJ1-2; v_call: TRBV29-1; clone_size: -; d_call: -; cdr3_nt: TGCAGTGACTGGCAGGTATACTATGGCTACACCTTC; cdr3_aa: CSDWQVYYGYTF
j_call: TRBJ1-5; v_call: TRBV12-5; clone_size: -; d_call: -; cdr3_nt: TGTGCTAGTGGTTCAGGAAGCAATCAGCCCCAGCATTTT; cdr3_aa: CASGSGSNQPQHF
j_call: TRBJ1-1; v_call: TRBV27; clone_size: -; d_call: TRBD1; cdr3_nt: TGTGCCAGCAGTCCTTCGACAGGGGATATGAACACTGAAGCTTTCTTT; cdr3_aa: CASSPSTGDMNTEAFF
j_call: TRBJ2-1; v_call: TRBV4-1; clone_size: -; d_call: TRBD2; cdr3_nt: TGCGCCAGCAGCCAAAAGATACTAGCGAGCTCCTACAATGAGCAGTTCTTC; cdr3_aa: CASSQKILASSYNEQFF
j_call: TRBJ2-2; v_call: TRBV10-1; clone_size: -; d_call: -; cdr3_nt: TGCGCCAGCAGTGAGATGCCCCCGGGCGGGGAGCTGTTTTTT; cdr3_aa: CASSEMPPGGELFF
j_call: TRBJ1-1; v_call: TRBV4-2; clone_size: -; d_call: -; cdr3_nt: TGTGCCAGCAGCCAAGAGAGGGGGAGTGGGACTGAAGCTTTCTTT; cdr3_aa: CASSQERGSGTEAFF
j_call: TRBJ2-1; v_call: TRBV9; clone_size: -; d_call: TRBD2; cdr3_nt: TGTGCCAGCAGCGAAAATCTAGCGGGAGGGCCCTACAATGAGCAGTTCTTC; cdr3_aa: CASSENLAGGPYNEQFF
j_call: TRBJ2-2; v_call: TRBV9; clone_size: -; d_call: -; cdr3_nt: TGTGCCAGCAGCGTAAGGACAGTCGCCGGGGAGCTGTTTTTT; cdr3_aa: CASSVRTVAGELFF
j_call: TRBJ1-1; v_call: TRBV9; clone_size: -; d_call: -; cdr3_nt: TGTGCCAGCAGCGTTCGGCCAGACGTGGAAGCTTTCTTT; cdr3_aa: CASSVRPDVEAFF
j_call: TRBJ2-7; v_call: TRBV5-1; clone_size: -; d_call: TRBD2; cdr3_nt: TGCGCCAGCAGCTCAGCGGGGCCCACCTACGAGCAGTACTTC; cdr3_aa: CASSSAGPTYEQYF
j_call: TRBJ2-3; v_call: TRBV30; clone_size: -; d_call: TRBD2; cdr3_nt: TGTGCCTGGAGTCCCTCCTCGACTAGCTCTACCCCAGATACGCAGTATTTT; cdr3_aa: CAWSPSSTSSTPDTQYF
j_call: TRBJ1-1; v_call: TRBV29-1; clone_size: -; d_call: TRBD1; cdr3_nt: TGCAGCGTTGGACAGGGAGGGAACACTGAAGCTTTCTTT; cdr3_aa: CSVGQGGNTEAFF
j_call: TRBJ2-7; v_call: TRBV6-6; clone_size: -; d_call: -; cdr3_nt: TGTGCCAGCAGTCCGGACTACGGCGAGCAGTACTTC; cdr3_aa: CASSPDYGEQYF
j_call: TRBJ1-4; v_call: TRBV2; clone_size: -; d_call: TRBD1; cdr3_nt: TGTGCCAGCAGGCGGACAGGGACTAATGAAAAACTGTTTTTT; cdr3_aa: CASRRTGTNEKLFF
j_call: TRBJ1-6; v_call: TRBV19; clone_size: -; d_call: TRBD1; cdr3_nt: TGTGCCAGTAGTATCACAGGGGGCTCCTATAATTCACCCCTCCACTTT; cdr3_aa: CASSITGGSYNSPLHF
j_call: TRBJ1-6; v_call: TRBV6-1; clone_size: -; d_call: -; cdr3_nt: TGTGCCAGCAGTGAAAACGGCAGGGGAGAGTCCTATAATTCACCCCTCCACTTT; cdr3_aa: CASSENGRGESYNSPLHF
j_call: TRBJ1-2; v_call: TRBV27; clone_size: -; d_call: -; cdr3_nt: TGTGCCAGCACCCTTAGTTGGGGGGCGCACAATGGCTACACCTTC; cdr3_aa: CASTLSWGAHNGYTF
j_call: TRBJ1-5; v_call: TRBV4-1; clone_size: -; d_call: -; cdr3_nt: TGCGCCAGCAGCCCGACCGGGACACCGAAGCCCCAGCATTTT; cdr3_aa: CASSPTGTPKPQHF
j_call: TRBJ2-1; v_call: TRBV11-3; clone_size: -; d_call: TRBD2; cdr3_nt: TGTGCCAGCAGCTCCAGGACTAGCGGGGGACTGGGTGAGCAGTTCTTC; cdr3_aa: CASSSRTSGGLGEQFF
j_call: TRBJ2-7; v_call: TRBV2; clone_size: once; d_call: -; cdr3_nt: TGTGCCAGCAGTGAAGCTTCAGGCCAGGGCTTTTACGAGCAGTACTTC; cdr3_aa: CASSEASGQGFYEQYF
j_call: TRBJ2-7; v_call: TRBV5-1; clone_size: -; d_call: -; cdr3_nt: TGCGCCAGCAGCTTCCGGGACGGGGGTTACGAGCAGTACTTC; cdr3_aa: CASSFRDGGYEQYF